This note documents a single TCR beta chain sequence. Its antigen is currently unknown. The data stem from a study of cytomegalovirus exposure and HLA in healthy donors. In the PCR, 60 Vbeta and 13 Jbeta primers were used. TCRdb's table, derived via immunoSEQ multiplex PCR, lists solely in-frame clones and lacks some. The sample holds about 91,000 clones, about three quarters seen once. Germline lookup yields CDR1 MGHRA and CDR2 YSYEKL. V lost 1 base and J lost 5; bases outside the gene matches: 3. The CDR3 has 14 residues. Study conclusions and caveats: For most TCR beta V segments, an earlier analysis put the productive rate at about 87% or about 30% of the time.

Sequenced sample: PBMCs. The chain is built from TRBV4-1 and TRBJ2-7, with 9 bases that match TRBD1. This receptor was identified in a male donor in good health and CMV-seropositive. For the CDR3, the DNA is TGCGCCAGCAGCCAAGCGGACAGGGGCGACGAGCAGTACTTC. Translated, it gives CASSQADRGDEQYF.